The clone carrying this T cell receptor (beta chain) has only a few counts. What it binds is not known. CDR1 is SQVTM and CDR2 is ANQGSEA in the germline V gene. This CDR3 comprises 16 residues. Losses at the gene ends were 3 bases for V and 1 base for J; bases not matched to a gene: 8. This sample is drawn from a study of T cells after yellow fever vaccination. TCRdb itself ran the 5' RACE reads through MiXCR, one entry per CDR3 protein. In the table there are 320,000 or so distinct CDR3 sequences, 7% to 10% of which are singletons. General study findings and limits: From the bulk population, abundant clonotypes could contaminate and appear within FACS-sorted repertoires. Most primary-vaccination clones reappeared after the booster (approximately 95% CD4, about 90% CD8).

Sequenced here: PBMCs, sampled roughly seven weeks after the first yellow fever vaccination. The receptor's source is a man aged 18 to 30 who received the YFV17D yellow fever vaccine. The chain links TRBV29-1 to TRBJ2-7, with TRBD2 matching over 11 bases. The CDR3 region has the DNA TGCAGCGTTGAGGGGACTAGCGGCAGCACTTCCTACGAGCAGTACTTC. Translated, it gives CSVEGTSGSTSYEQYF.